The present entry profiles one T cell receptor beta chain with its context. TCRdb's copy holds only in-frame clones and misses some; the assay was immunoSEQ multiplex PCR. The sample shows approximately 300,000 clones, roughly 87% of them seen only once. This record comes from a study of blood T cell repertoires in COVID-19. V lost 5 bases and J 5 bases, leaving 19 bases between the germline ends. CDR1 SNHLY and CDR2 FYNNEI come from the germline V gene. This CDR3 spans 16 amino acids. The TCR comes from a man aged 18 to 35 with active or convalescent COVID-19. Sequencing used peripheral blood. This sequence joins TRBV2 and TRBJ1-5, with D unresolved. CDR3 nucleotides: TGTGCCAGCAGTTGGTTCTCCCCAGGATCGTATCAGCCCCAGCATTTT. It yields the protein CASSWFSPGSYQPQHF.